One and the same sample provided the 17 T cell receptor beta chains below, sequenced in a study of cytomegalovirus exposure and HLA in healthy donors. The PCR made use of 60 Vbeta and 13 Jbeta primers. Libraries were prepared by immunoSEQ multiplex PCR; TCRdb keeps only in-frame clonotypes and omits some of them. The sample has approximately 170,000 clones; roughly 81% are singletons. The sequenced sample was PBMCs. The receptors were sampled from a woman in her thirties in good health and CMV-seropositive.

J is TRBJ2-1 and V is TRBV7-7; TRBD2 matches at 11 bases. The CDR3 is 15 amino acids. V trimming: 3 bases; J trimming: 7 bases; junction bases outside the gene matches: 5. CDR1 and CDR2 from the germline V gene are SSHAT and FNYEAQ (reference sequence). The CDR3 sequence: CASSLRLAGRNEQFF. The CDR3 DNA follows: TGTGCCAGCAGCTTGAGACTAGCGGGAAGGAATGAGCAGTTCTTC. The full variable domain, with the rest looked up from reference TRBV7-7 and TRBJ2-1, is GAGVSQSPRYKVTKRGQDVTLRCDPISSHATLYWYQQALGQGPEFLTYFNYEAQPDKSGLPSDRFSAERPEGSISTLTIQRTEQRDSAMYRCASSLRLAGRNEQFFGPGTRLTVL.

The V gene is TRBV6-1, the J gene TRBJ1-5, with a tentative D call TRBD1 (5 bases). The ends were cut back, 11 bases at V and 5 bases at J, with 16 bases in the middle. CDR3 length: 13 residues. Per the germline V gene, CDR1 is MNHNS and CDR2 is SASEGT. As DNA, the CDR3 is TGTGCCTGCGGAAAGGGGCCCTATCAGCCCCAGCATTTT. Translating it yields CACGKGPYQPQHF.

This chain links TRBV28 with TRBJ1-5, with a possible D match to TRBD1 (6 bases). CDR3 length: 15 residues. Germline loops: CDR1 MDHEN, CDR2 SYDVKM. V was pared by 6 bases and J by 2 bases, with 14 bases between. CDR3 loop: CASSPSGGGNQPQHF. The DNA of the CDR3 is TGTGCCAGCAGCCCTTCGGGGGGCGGCAATCAGCCCCAGCATTTT.

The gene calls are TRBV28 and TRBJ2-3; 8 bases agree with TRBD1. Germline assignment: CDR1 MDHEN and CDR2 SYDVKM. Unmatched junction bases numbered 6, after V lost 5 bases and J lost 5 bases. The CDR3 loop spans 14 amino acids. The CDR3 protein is CASSPRGLLDTQYF. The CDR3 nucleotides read TGTGCCAGCAGTCCCAGGGGGCTATTAGATACGCAGTATTTT.

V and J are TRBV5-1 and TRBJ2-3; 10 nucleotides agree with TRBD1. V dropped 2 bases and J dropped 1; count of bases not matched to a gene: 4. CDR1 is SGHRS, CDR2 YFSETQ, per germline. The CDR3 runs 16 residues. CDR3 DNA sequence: TGCGCCAGCAGCTTACGGACAGGGGGAGGCACAGATACGCAGTATTTT. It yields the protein CASSLRTGGGTDTQYF.

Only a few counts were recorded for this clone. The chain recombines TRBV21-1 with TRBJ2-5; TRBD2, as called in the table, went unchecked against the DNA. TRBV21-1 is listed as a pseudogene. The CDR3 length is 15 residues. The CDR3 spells CASSKVAGLQETQYF. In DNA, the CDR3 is TGTGCCAGCAGCAAAGTGGCGGGACTGCAAGAGACCCAGTACTTC.

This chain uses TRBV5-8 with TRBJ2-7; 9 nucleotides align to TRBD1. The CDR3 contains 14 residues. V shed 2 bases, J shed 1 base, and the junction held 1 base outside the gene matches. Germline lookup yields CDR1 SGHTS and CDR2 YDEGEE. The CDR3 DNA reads TGTGCCAGCAGCTTCGGGACAGGGTCCTACGAGCAGTACTTC. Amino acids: CASSFGTGSYEQYF. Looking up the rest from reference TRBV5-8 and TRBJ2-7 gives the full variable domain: EAGVTQSPTHLIKTRGQQATLRCSPISGHTSVYWYQQALGLGLQFLLWYDEGEERNRGNFPPRFSGRQFPNYSSELNVNALELEDSALYLCASSFGTGSYEQYFGPGTRLTVT.

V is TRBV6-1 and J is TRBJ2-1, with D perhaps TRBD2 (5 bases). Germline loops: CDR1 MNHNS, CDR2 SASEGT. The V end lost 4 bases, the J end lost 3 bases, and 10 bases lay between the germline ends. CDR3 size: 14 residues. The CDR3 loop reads CASSVPGSYNEQFF. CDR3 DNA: TGTGCCAGCAGTGTTCCGGGGAGCTACAATGAGCAGTTCTTC.

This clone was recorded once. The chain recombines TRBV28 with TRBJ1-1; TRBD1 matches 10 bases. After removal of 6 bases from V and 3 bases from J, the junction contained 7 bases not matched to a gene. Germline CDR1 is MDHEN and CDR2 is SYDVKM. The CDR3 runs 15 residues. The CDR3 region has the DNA TGTGCCAGCAGCTTGACAGGGGGCCGGGACACTGAAGCTTTCTTT. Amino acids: CASSLTGGRDTEAFF.

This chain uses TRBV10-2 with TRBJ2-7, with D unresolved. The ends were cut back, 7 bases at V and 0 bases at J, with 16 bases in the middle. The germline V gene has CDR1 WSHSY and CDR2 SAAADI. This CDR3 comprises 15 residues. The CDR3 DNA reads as TGCGCCAGCAAATTAGAACTGGTTAGCTCCTACGAGCAGTACTTC. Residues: CASKLELVSSYEQYF.

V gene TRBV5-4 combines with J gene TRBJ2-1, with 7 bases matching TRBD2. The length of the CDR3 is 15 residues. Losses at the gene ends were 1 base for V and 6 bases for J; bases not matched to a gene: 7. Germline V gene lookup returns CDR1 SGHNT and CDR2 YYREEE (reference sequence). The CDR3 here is CASSLPAGLGNEQFF. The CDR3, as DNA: TGTGCCAGCAGCTTGCCAGCGGGATTGGGCAATGAGCAGTTCTTC.

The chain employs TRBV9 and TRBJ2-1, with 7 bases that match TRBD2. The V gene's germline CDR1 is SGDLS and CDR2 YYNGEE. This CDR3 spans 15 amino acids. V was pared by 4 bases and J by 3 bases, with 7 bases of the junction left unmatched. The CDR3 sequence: CASSPSGGGYNEQFF. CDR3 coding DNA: TGTGCCAGCAGCCCCTCGGGAGGAGGCTACAATGAGCAGTTCTTC.

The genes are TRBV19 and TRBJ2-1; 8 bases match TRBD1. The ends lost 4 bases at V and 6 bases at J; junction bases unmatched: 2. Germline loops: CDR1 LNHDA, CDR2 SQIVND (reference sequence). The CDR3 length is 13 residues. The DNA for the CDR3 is TGTGCCAGTAGTAGTGGGACAGGCAATGAGCAGTTCTTC. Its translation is CASSSGTGNEQFF.

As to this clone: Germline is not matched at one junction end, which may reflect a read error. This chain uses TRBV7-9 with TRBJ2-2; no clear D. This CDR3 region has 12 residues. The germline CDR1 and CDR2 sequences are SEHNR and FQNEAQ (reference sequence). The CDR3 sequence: CSSSLSSGELFF. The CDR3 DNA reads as TGTTCCAGCAGCTTATCATCCGGGGAGCTGTTTTTT.

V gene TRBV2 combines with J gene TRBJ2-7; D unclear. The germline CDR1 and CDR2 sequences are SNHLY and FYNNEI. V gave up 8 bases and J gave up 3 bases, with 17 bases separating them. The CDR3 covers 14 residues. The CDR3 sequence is CASDLPESNYEQYF. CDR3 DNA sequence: TGTGCCAGCGACTTGCCGGAATCCAACTACGAGCAGTACTTC. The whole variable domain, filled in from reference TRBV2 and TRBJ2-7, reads EPEVTQTPSHQVTQMGQEVILRCVPISNHLYFYWYRQILGQKVEFLVSFYNNEISEKSEIFDDQFSVERPDGSNFTLKIRSTKLEDSAMYFCASDLPESNYEQYFGPGTRLTVT.

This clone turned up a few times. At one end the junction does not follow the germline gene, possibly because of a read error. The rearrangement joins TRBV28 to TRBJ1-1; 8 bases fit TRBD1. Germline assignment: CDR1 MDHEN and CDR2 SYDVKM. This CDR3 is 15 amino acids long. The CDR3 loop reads CASSLSTGVGTEAFF. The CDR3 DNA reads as TGTGCCAGCAGCTTATCGACAGGGGTAGGTACTGAAGCTTTCTTT.

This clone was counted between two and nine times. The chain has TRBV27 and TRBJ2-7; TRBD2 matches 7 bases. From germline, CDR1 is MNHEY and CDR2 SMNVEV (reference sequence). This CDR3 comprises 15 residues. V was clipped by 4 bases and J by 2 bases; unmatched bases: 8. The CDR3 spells CASSSPSGMTYEQYF. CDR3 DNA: TGTGCCAGCAGTTCTCCTAGCGGTATGACCTACGAGCAGTACTTC.